One and the same sample provided the 18 T cell receptor beta chains below, sequenced in a study of identical twins. A single record per CDR3 protein comes from TCRdb applying MiXCR to the 5' RACE reads. Of a few hundred thousand distinct CDR3 sequences listed, 12% to 15% are singletons. These data also formed part of another study, on yellow fever vaccine responses in identical twins.

Sequencing used CD4+ T cells sorted from blood. The receptors come from a woman aged 18-29 years in good health.

This chain uses TRBV5-8 with TRBJ1-2; D not certain. V dropped 3 bases and J dropped 4 bases, with 13 bases sitting between them. Germline CDR1 SGHTS, CDR2 YDEGEE. This CDR3 is 14 amino acids long. CDR3 sequence: CASSSTRARYGYTF. The CDR3 DNA follows: TGTGCCAGCAGCTCTACCCGGGCCCGCTATGGCTACACCTTC.

The chain recombines TRBV18 with TRBJ1-6; D not certain. The V and J ends lost 7 bases and 9 bases respectively, with 13 bases between them. In germline, CDR1 is KGHSH, CDR2 LQKENI. This CDR3 region has 13 residues. CDR3 loop: CASFSSSGSPLHF. The CDR3 nucleotides read TGTGCCAGCTTTTCGTCCTCAGGTTCACCCCTCCACTTT.

This clonotype was counted many times. The chain couples TRBV12-3 or TRBV12-4 to TRBJ2-5; TRBD2 is a possible D gene (5 bases). Trimming removed 0 bases from V and 5 bases from J, with 7 bases in between. The CDR3 is 13 amino acids. The CDR3 region is CASSLAQRETQYF. DNA for the CDR3: TGTGCCAGCAGTTTAGCCCAGCGGGAGACCCAGTACTTC.

This clonotype was counted ten times or more. This sequence joins TRBV12-3 or TRBV12-4 and TRBJ1-1; the D is unclear. CDR3 length equals 11 residues. Trimming took off 3 bases at V and 10 bases at J, with 9 bases between the two ends. In DNA, the CDR3 is TGTGCCAGCAGTTTTCGGGCTTCAGCTTTCTTT. Protein product: CASSFRASAFF.

This clonotype occurred a few times. The genes are TRBV9 and TRBJ2-5; TRBD2 matches 10 bases. Germline CDR1 reads SGDLS; CDR2 reads YYNGEE. The CDR3 has 16 amino acids. J was trimmed by 2 bases and V by 0 bases; bases with no gene match: 4. The CDR3 bases are TGTGCCAGCAGCGTAGGACTAGCGGGCAATCAAGAGACCCAGTACTTC. This gives the protein CASSVGLAGNQETQYF.

The chain links TRBV7-9 to TRBJ1-1; 7 bases are shared with TRBD1. Germline CDR1 reads SEHNR; CDR2 reads FQNEAQ (reference sequence). The CDR3 is made up of 15 amino acids. The V segment lost 3 bases and the J segment 0 bases; nucleotides outside the gene matches: 4. The CDR3: CASSFRDRLNTEAFF. The CDR3 nucleotides read TGTGCCAGCAGCTTTAGGGACAGACTGAACACTGAAGCTTTCTTT.

This clonotype was observed a handful of times. The chain has TRBV28 and TRBJ2-3; perhaps TRBD2 as D (7 bases). Germline V gene data show CDR1 as MDHEN and CDR2 as SYDVKM. The CDR3 has 16 amino acids. V was trimmed by 6 bases and J by 1 base, leaving 17 bases between them. The CDR3 spells CASRLMGGGRTDTQYF. The CDR3 DNA reads as TGTGCCAGCAGACTAATGGGGGGGGGCCGCACAGATACGCAGTATTTT. Combining the CDR3 with reference TRBV28 and TRBJ2-3 gives the whole variable domain DVKVTQSSRYLVKRTGEKVFLECVQDMDHENMFWYRQDPGLGLRLIYFSYDVKMKEKGDIPEGYSVSREKKERFSLILESASTNQTSMYLCASRLMGGGRTDTQYFGPGTRLTVL.

This clonotype was seen a few times. The V call is TRBV5-1, the J call TRBJ2-3, with D perhaps assigned TRBD1 or TRBD2 (5 bases each). CDR1 and CDR2 from the germline V gene are SGHRS and YFSETQ. The length of the CDR3 is 16 residues. Trimming pared 0 bases from V and 1 base from J, leaving 12 bases between. CDR3 residues: CASSLVRDPRTDTQYF. The CDR3, as DNA: TGCGCCAGCAGCTTGGTCCGGGACCCTCGCACAGATACGCAGTATTTT.

In this sample, this clonotype turned up once. CDR3 protein: CASSASGTGEGIAKNIQYF. Written as DNA, the CDR3 is TGTGCCAGCAGCGCGTCCGGGACAGGGGAGGGGATAGCCAAAAACATTCAGTACTTC. The V call is TRBV9, the J call TRBJ2-4; 10 nucleotides agree with TRBD1. The CDR3 spans 19 residues. Trimming cost V 3 bases and J 0 bases; bases outside gene matches: 12. CDR1 and CDR2 (germline): SGDLS, YYNGEE. The whole variable domain, filled in from reference TRBV9 and TRBJ2-4, reads DSGVTQTPKHLITATGQRVTLRCSPRSGDLSVYWYQQSLDQGLQFLIQYYNGEERAKGNILERFSAQQFPDLHSELNLSSLELGDSALYFCASSASGTGEGIAKNIQYFGAGTRLSVL.

In this sample, this clonotype turned up once. The rearrangement links TRBV28 to TRBJ2-7; a possible D gene is TRBD1 (5 bases). This CDR3 has 13 amino acids. With 8 bases removed from V and 2 bases from J, the gap between germline ends came to 13 bases. Germline CDR1 reads MDHEN; CDR2 reads SYDVKM. CDR3 sequence: CASQGPGPYEQYF. The CDR3 coding sequence is TGTGCCAGCCAGGGCCCCGGACCCTACGAGCAGTACTTC.

This clonotype turned up a few times. This chain connects TRBV27 to TRBJ2-1; the D gene is possibly TRBD1 (6 bases). This CDR3 comprises 16 residues. The germline V gene has CDR1 MNHEY and CDR2 SMNVEV (reference sequence). Between the trimmed V and J ends, which lost 3 bases and 0 bases, there was a span of 12 bases. This CDR3 reads CASSFGGSGSYNEQFF. The CDR3 coding sequence is TGTGCCAGCAGTTTTGGGGGCAGCGGCTCCTACAATGAGCAGTTCTTC.

The V call is TRBV5-1, the J call TRBJ2-7; tentative D call: TRBD1 (6 bases). There are 15 residues in the CDR3. Germline V gene sequence: CDR1 SGHRS, CDR2 YFSETQ. V was cut by 0 bases and J by 0 bases, with 10 bases left in between. The CDR3 region is CASSLDDRSSYEQYV. In nucleotides, the CDR3 is TGCGCCAGCAGCTTGGACGACAGGAGCTCCTACGAGCAGTACGTC.

The chain combines TRBV2 with TRBJ2-7; tentative D call: TRBD2 (6 bases). Per germline, CDR1 SNHLY and CDR2 FYNNEI. The germline V and J ends were trimmed by 2 bases and 0 bases, with 17 bases remaining between them. The CDR3 contains 17 residues. In DNA, the CDR3 is TGTGCCAGCAGTGAATGGGCTAGCGAGACCTTCTCCTACGAGCAGTACTTC. Amino acid sequence: CASSEWASETFSYEQYF. Full variable domain (remainder filled in from reference TRBV2 and TRBJ2-7): EPEVTQTPSHQVTQMGQEVILRCVPISNHLYFYWYRQILGQKVEFLVSFYNNEISEKSEIFDDQFSVERPDGSNFTLKIRSTKLEDSAMYFCASSEWASETFSYEQYFGPGTRLTVT.

This clonotype was found a few times. The rearrangement links TRBV20-1 to TRBJ2-1; D call uncertain. Germline V gene lookup returns CDR1 DFQATT and CDR2 SNEGSKA (reference sequence). The V end was cut by 2 bases, the J end by 12 bases, with 11 bases between. This CDR3 comprises 11 residues. CDR3 DNA: TGCAGTGCTAGATTACAGTCCGGGCAGTTCTTC. This sequence encodes CSARLQSGQFF.

This clonotype has a handful of counts. The rearrangement uses TRBV7-3 and TRBJ1-1; D not resolved. Germline V CDR1 and CDR2: SGHTA, FQGTGA. Trimming pared 0 bases from V and 1 base from J, leaving 15 bases between. CDR3 length: 17 amino acids. CDR3 sequence reads: CASSLTWTPTSNTEAFF. In nucleotides, the CDR3 is TGTGCCAGCAGCTTAACTTGGACTCCAACCTCGAACACTGAAGCTTTCTTT. Full variable domain (outside the CDR3, taken from reference TRBV7-3 and TRBJ1-1): GAGVSQTPSNKVTEKGKYVELRCDPISGHTALYWYRQSLGQGPEFLIYFQGTGAADDSGLPNDRFFAVRPEGSVSTLKIQRTERGDSAVYLCASSLTWTPTSNTEAFFGQGTRLTVV.

This sequence joins TRBV5-1 and TRBJ1-2, with TRBD1 identical over 10 bases. V lost 9 bases to trimming and J lost 8 bases; unmatched junction nucleotides: 7. The germline gives CDR1 SGHRS, CDR2 YFSETQ. The CDR3 covers 12 residues. The CDR3 sequence: CATSGTGDGYTF. As DNA, the CDR3 is TGCGCCACCTCCGGGACAGGGGACGGCTACACCTTC.

This clonotype was seen a few times. The genes are TRBV5-1 and TRBJ2-5; TRBD2 aligns across 10 bases. With V trimmed by 2 bases and J by 6 bases, 16 bases remained unmatched. This CDR3 has 18 amino acids. Germline assignment: CDR1 SGHRS and CDR2 YFSETQ. The CDR3, as DNA: TGCGCCAGCAGCTTACGTTTTGGTCGAGCGGGGGGGCCACAGACCCAGTACTTC. Its protein product is CASSLRFGRAGGPQTQYF.

The chain recombines TRBV11-2 with TRBJ2-1; 7 positions match TRBD2. The germline V gene has CDR1 SGHAT and CDR2 FQNNGV. The junction had 24 bases not matched to a gene; V was cut back by 0 bases and J by 7 bases. The CDR3 is 21 residues long. For the CDR3, the DNA is TGTGCCAGCAGCTTAGATCGAGTCCTTAGGCGGGGCGGGAGAAGTAAGAATGAGCAGTTCTTC. It specifies CASSLDRVLRRGGRSKNEQFF.